This TCR beta chain was observed in a study of OX40 agonist ivuxolimab in advanced cancers. Across the study: Treatment received earlier with anti-PD-1, anti-PD-L1 or anti-CTLA-4 agents was allowed, and 40% had some.

The germline V and J ends were trimmed by 1 base and 8 bases, with 9 bases remaining between them. Germline values: CDR1 SGHDN, CDR2 FVKESK. The CDR3 is made up of 13 amino acids. Sampled blood was obtained at baseline, cycle 4 day 1, and cycle 7 day 1. Here immunoSEQ multiplex PCR was the method, and the copy in TCRdb shows in-frame clones only, minus some. The sample yields just over 50,000 clones, more than 70% seen once. Study-wide points: Undetermined was the antigen specificity of the expanded peripheral T cells.

Points on this clone: Its matching antigen is unknown.

The chain combines TRBV14 with TRBJ2-1; D may be TRBD1 (5 bases). This TCR derives from an adult with an advanced solid tumor such as melanoma, head and neck, liver or kidney cancer. This sample comprised CD4+ or CD8+ T cells sorted from blood, obtained in a trial of the OX40 agonist ivuxolimab. The CDR3 protein is CASSQVRAHEQFF. The CDR3 DNA follows: TGTGCCAGCAGCCAAGTCAGGGCCCATGAGCAGTTCTTC. Together with reference TRBV14 and TRBJ2-1, the CDR3 gives the full variable domain: EAGVTQFPSHSVIEKGQTVTLRCDPISGHDNLYWYRRVMGKEIKFLLHFVKESKQDESGMPNNRFLAERTGGTYSTLKVQPAELEDSGVYFCASSQVRAHEQFFGPGTRLTVL.